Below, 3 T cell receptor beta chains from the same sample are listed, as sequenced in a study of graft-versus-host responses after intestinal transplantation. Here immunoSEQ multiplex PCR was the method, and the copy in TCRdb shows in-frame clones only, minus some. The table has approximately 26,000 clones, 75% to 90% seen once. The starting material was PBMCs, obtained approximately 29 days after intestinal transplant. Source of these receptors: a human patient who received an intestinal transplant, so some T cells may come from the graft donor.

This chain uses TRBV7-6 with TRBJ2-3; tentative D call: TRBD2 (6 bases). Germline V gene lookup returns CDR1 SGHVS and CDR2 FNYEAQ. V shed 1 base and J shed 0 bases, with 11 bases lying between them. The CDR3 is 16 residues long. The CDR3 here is CASSLVAGTSTDTQYF. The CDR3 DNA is TGTGCCAGCAGCTTAGTGGCGGGGACTAGCACAGATACGCAGTATTTT.

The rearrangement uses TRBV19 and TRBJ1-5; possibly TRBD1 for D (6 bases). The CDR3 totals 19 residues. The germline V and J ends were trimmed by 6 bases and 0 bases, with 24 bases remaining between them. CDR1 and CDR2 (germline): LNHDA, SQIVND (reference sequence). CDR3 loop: CASRLRAQGAGYSNQPQHF. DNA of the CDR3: TGTGCCAGTAGGCTTAGGGCACAGGGAGCGGGTTATAGCAATCAGCCCCAGCATTTT.

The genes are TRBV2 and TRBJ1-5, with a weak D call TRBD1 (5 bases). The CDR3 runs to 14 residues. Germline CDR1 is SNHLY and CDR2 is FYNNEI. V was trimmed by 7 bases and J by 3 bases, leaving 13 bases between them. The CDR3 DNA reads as TGTGCCAGCAACTTCAGGGAAACCAATCAGCCCCAGCATTTT. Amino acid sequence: CASNFRETNQPQHF.